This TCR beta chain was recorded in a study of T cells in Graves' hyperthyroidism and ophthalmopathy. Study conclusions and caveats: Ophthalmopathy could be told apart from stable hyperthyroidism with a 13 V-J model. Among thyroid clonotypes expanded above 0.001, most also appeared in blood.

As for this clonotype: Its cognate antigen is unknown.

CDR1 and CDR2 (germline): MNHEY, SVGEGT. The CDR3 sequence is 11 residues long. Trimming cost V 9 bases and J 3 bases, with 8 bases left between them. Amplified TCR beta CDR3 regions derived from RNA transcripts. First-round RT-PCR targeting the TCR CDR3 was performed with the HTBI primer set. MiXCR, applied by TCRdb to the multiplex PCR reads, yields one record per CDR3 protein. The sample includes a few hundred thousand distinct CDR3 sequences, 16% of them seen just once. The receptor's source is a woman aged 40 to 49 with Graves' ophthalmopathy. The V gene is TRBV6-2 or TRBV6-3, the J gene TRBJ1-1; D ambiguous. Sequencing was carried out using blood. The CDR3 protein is CASLLYTEAFF. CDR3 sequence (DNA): TGTGCCAGTCTTCTCTACACTGAAGCTTTCTTT.